This T cell receptor beta chain is from a study of beta chain features in type 1 diabetes. Study-wide results and caveats: In type 1 diabetes patients, VDJ junctions had fewer insertions; deletions at these junctions were more frequent. Healthy donors had naive, central memory and Treg TCRB repertoires that appeared less similar than those seen among patients. When Type 1 diabetes patients were examined, their TCRB CDR3s proved moderately but significantly shorter in all four CD4+ subsets.

This clone was counted only a few times. Its cognate antigen is unknown. The entirety of the isolated RNA underwent reverse transcription, so expressed TCRB transcripts were sequenced. Sequenced naive, central memory and regulatory T cell samples produced an average of about 3.57 million reads. Profiling relied on immunoSEQ multiplex PCR, and the TCRdb table lists in-frame clones only, not all of them. Of about 740,000 clones listed, 10% to 15% were seen once; the top ten hold roughly 0.022%. V gave up 4 bases and J gave up 8 bases; unmatched junction bases: 3. CDR1 is ENHRY, CDR2 SYGVKD, per germline. The CDR3 totals 13 residues.

The chain carries TRBV10-3 and TRBJ1-5; 9 bases are a match to TRBD1. This receptor was obtained from a man aged 18-30 years with type 1 diabetes. Sequenced: naive CD4+ T cells from blood. The CDR3 DNA is TGTGCCATCAGTGGGACAGGGGAAGAGCCCCAGCATTTT. Residues: CAISGTGEEPQHF.